Sequencing of this TCR beta chain was carried out in a study of cytomegalovirus exposure and HLA in healthy donors. About the study: An early data release held tens of millions of unique TCRs from HLA-typed donors. Study-wide results and limits: Overall, roughly 160 TCR beta chains were annotated as cytomegalovirus-associated. V segments that were indistinguishable, TRBV6-2 and TRBV6-3 among them, were omitted from analysis. Later on, an analysis tied some 17,000 TCR beta sequences to HLA alleles at 0.05 false discovery rate.

Trimming took off 0 bases at V and 4 bases at J, with 18 bases between the two ends. The germline V gene has CDR1 SGDLS and CDR2 YYNGEE. CDR3 size: 17 residues. This clone was observed once. Its specificity is unknown. 13 Jbeta primers and 60 Vbeta primers were used for the PCR. Assay: immunoSEQ multiplex PCR; the TCRdb copy retains only in-frame clones and omits some. The table shows roughly 130,000 clones, with about three fifths occurring only once. The chain has TRBV9 and TRBJ2-3; tentatively, D is TRBD2 (5 bases). This receptor was taken from a woman in her 40s in good health and CMV-seropositive. Material for sequencing was PBMCs. CDR3 DNA sequence: TGTGCCAGCAGCGTAGGAGGCAGCTCACGGGGATCAGATACGCAGTATTTT. Protein: CASSVGGSSRGSDTQYF.